The present TCR beta chain was sequenced within a study of T cell responses to AZD1222 COVID-19 vaccine. General observations from the study: Spike-specific TCR breadth and depth grew following two AZD1222 doses. Along spike, vaccine-associated CD4 TCRs were found throughout, with dominance at 160-218 and 743-854. Targets within unmutated variant regions were reportedly found for nearly half of spike-specific TCRs.

Germline CDR1 reads SSHAT; CDR2 reads FNYEAQ (reference sequence). The CDR3 totals 16 residues. Sequenced by immunoSEQ multiplex PCR; TCRdb stores in-frame clones only, minus some. The table includes tens of thousands of clones, roughly nine tenths detected once. On this clone itself: Its target is unknown. One end of the junction is discordant with germline, which a read error may explain.

This clonotype was sampled from an adult who received the AZD1222 COVID-19 vaccine. J is TRBJ2-2 and V is TRBV7-7; a possible D gene is TRBD1 (6 bases). The material sequenced was peripheral blood, taken 28 days after the second AZD1222 dose. The CDR3 loop is CASSLDQGMNTGELFF. As DNA, the CDR3 is TGTGCTAGCAGCTTAGATCAGGGGATGAACACCGGGGAGCTGTTTTTT.